These 29 T cell receptor beta chains originate from one sample sequenced in a study of immune evolution from preneoplasia to lung adenocarcinoma. Using immunoSEQ multiplex PCR, the repertoire was profiled, and TCRdb retains in-frame clones only, with some absent. Counted here are approximately 8,300 clones, 75% to 85% occurring once; the ten biggest clones make up 6% to 8.5%. Sequenced material: FFPE adjacent normal lung tissue. The source of these receptors is an older person with lung adenocarcinoma.

The chain links TRBV28 to TRBJ1-5; 12 nucleotides align to TRBD1. Trimming removed 6 bases from V and 7 bases from J; junction bases left unmatched: 7. CDR1 is MDHEN and CDR2 is SYDVKM in the germline V gene. This CDR3 is 15 amino acids long. This chain's CDR3 is CASSPGQGAWQPQHF. The DNA for the CDR3 is TGTGCCAGCAGCCCGGGACAGGGGGCTTGGCAGCCCCAGCATTTT.

This chain links TRBV5-1 with TRBJ2-7; the D gene is possibly TRBD1 (6 bases). V dropped 5 bases and J dropped 6 bases, with 12 bases sitting between them. Germline assignment: CDR1 SGHRS and CDR2 YFSETQ. The CDR3 runs to 12 residues. CDR3 DNA: TGCGCCAGCAGGTCACAGGGATCCGAGCAGTACTTC. It encodes CASRSQGSEQYF.

This clone was seen more than once but under ten times. In nucleotides, the CDR3 is TGTGCCAGCAACAGGGAGAATGAAAAACTGTTTTTT. Translated: CASNRENEKLFF. This chain joins TRBV2 and TRBJ1-4; weak D call: TRBD1 (6 bases). The CDR3 is 12 amino acids. V was trimmed by 7 bases and J by 5 bases, leaving 8 bases between them. CDR1 is SNHLY and CDR2 is FYNNEI in the germline V gene.

The chain recombines TRBV5-1 with TRBJ1-1, with D unclear. V lost 4 bases and J 1 base, leaving 11 bases between the germline ends. Germline V CDR1 and CDR2: SGHRS, YFSETQ. This CDR3 comprises 14 residues. The CDR3 protein is CASSVGVTNTEAFF. In DNA form, the CDR3 reads TGCGCCAGCAGCGTGGGTGTGACGAACACTGAAGCTTTCTTT.

The V gene is TRBV6-5, the J gene TRBJ2-3, with 9 bases identical to TRBD1. Germline V gene lookup returns CDR1 MNHEY and CDR2 SVGAGI. The CDR3 covers 12 residues. The V and J ends lost 8 bases and 3 bases, in that order; junction bases with no gene match: 0. CDR3 sequence: CASGQGTDTQYF. CDR3 DNA: TGTGCCAGCGGACAGGGGACAGATACGCAGTATTTT.

This clone has a single count. J is TRBJ2-3 and V is TRBV9; TRBD2 matches at 10 bases. V lost 0 bases, J lost 1 base, and 2 bases stayed unmatched. CDR1 is SGDLS, CDR2 YYNGEE, per germline. The CDR3 sequence is 16 residues long. DNA of the CDR3: TGTGCCAGCAGCGTAGTCCTAGCGGGGGGCACAGATACGCAGTATTTT. Translating it yields CASSVVLAGGTDTQYF. Looking up the rest from reference TRBV9 and TRBJ2-3 gives the full variable domain: DSGVTQTPKHLITATGQRVTLRCSPRSGDLSVYWYQQSLDQGLQFLIQYYNGEERAKGNILERFSAQQFPDLHSELNLSSLELGDSALYFCASSVVLAGGTDTQYFGPGTRLTVL.

The rearrangement joins TRBV25-1 to TRBJ1-6; D ambiguous. Germline CDR1 MGHDK, CDR2 SYGVNS. V was pared by 1 base and J by 0 bases, with 7 bases between. The CDR3 runs to 16 residues. The CDR3 reads CASSESGSSYNSPLHF. The CDR3 nucleotides are TGTGCCAGCAGTGAATCCGGTAGCTCCTATAATTCACCCCTCCACTTT.

The V and J genes are TRBV28 and TRBJ1-1; tentative D call: TRBD1 (6 bases). Trimming took 5 bases from V and 3 from J, leaving 19 bases between them. The CDR3 totals 16 residues. Germline values: CDR1 MDHEN, CDR2 SYDVKM. The CDR3 DNA reads TGTGCCAGCAGTACAATAGGGGGGGAGGCTTACACTGAAGCTTTCTTT. It yields the protein CASSTIGGEAYTEAFF.

This sequence joins TRBV30 and TRBJ2-5; 7 positions agree with TRBD2. This CDR3 has 14 residues. Losses at the gene ends were 2 bases for V and 3 bases for J; bases not matched to a gene: 6. Germline V CDR1 and CDR2: GTSNPN, SVGIG (reference sequence). The CDR3, as DNA: TGTGCCTGGAGTCTAACCCTAGCGGAAGAGACCCAGTACTTC. Translation gives CAWSLTLAEETQYF.

V usage is TRBV5-1 and J usage is TRBJ2-5; D possibly corresponds to TRBD2 (6 bases). There are 16 residues in the CDR3. The germline V gene encodes CDR1 SGHRS and CDR2 YFSETQ. V shed 2 bases and J shed 1 base, with 15 bases lying between them. CDR3 bases: TGCGCCAGCAGCTTAGGGACTTCTGGATTCCAAGAGACCCAGTACTTC. Translating it yields CASSLGTSGFQETQYF.

The gene calls are TRBV5-1 and TRBJ1-1; D may be TRBD1 (6 bases). From germline, CDR1 is SGHRS and CDR2 YFSETQ. The V end was cut by 2 bases, the J end by 5 bases, with 10 bases between. This CDR3 is built from 13 residues. CDR3 sequence reads: CASSLQGGTEAFF. The CDR3, as DNA: TGCGCCAGCAGCTTACAGGGAGGAACTGAAGCTTTCTTT.

V gene TRBV27 combines with J gene TRBJ1-2, with TRBD1 identical over 8 bases. The CDR3 totals 16 residues. V was pared by 6 bases and J by 2 bases, with 11 bases of the junction left unmatched. Germline V lookup: CDR1 MNHEY, CDR2 SMNVEV (reference sequence). Here the CDR3 DNA reads TGTGCCAGCAGAACACAGGGGGATTTAGCAAACTATGGCTACACCTTC. This gives the protein CASRTQGDLANYGYTF.

This clone appeared a single time. J is TRBJ1-1 and V is TRBV18; unclear D gene. There are 13 residues in the CDR3. V shed 3 bases and J shed 3 bases, with 8 bases lying between them. Germline CDR1 and CDR2: KGHSH and LQKENI. The CDR3 loop reads CASSPTPYTEAFF. The CDR3 coding sequence is TGTGCCAGCTCACCTACGCCGTACACTGAAGCTTTCTTT.

The rearrangement links TRBV7-9 to TRBJ2-5; D possibly corresponds to TRBD1 (5 bases). The CDR3 is 12 residues long. Germline CDR1 SEHNR, CDR2 FQNEAQ (reference sequence). V was shortened by 11 bases and J by 1 base, with 11 bases between the two germline ends. The CDR3 DNA reads TGTGCCGGGGCCCCGATCCAAGAGACCCAGTACTTC. It is translated as CAGAPIQETQYF.

The J gene is TRBJ2-1, the V gene TRBV7-3; D may be TRBD2 (6 bases). V lost 5 bases, J lost 7 bases, and 12 bases lay in between. From germline, CDR1 is SGHTA and CDR2 FQGTGA. This CDR3 has 13 residues. The CDR3 region is CASSQTEGNEQFF. The CDR3 DNA is TGTGCCAGCAGCCAGACGGAGGGGAATGAGCAGTTCTTC.

The chain combines TRBV19 with TRBJ2-7; TRBD2 agrees at 7 bases. CDR1 LNHDA and CDR2 SQIVND come from the germline V gene (reference sequence). The CDR3 is 13 residues long. Unmatched junction bases numbered 2, after V lost 1 base and J lost 5 bases. The CDR3 DNA reads TGTGCCAGTAGTATAGGTCTAGCGGACGAGCAGTACTTC. Translated, it gives CASSIGLADEQYF.

V and J are TRBV19 and TRBJ2-2, with 9 nucleotides matching TRBD2. CDR1 and CDR2 (germline): LNHDA, SQIVND (reference sequence). V dropped 8 bases and J dropped 5; count of bases not matched to a gene: 6. The CDR3 length is 14 residues. In nucleotides, the CDR3 is TGTGCCAGTGGTGCGGGGGGGCGTACCGGGGAGCTGTTTTTT. Its translation: CASGAGGRTGELFF.

The chain couples TRBV6-1 to TRBJ1-5; 12 bases are a match to TRBD1. This CDR3 comprises 17 residues. Germline V gene lookup returns CDR1 MNHNS and CDR2 SASEGT. The V and J ends lost 3 bases and 0 bases, in that order; junction bases with no gene match: 3. The CDR3 spells CASSDRDRGLSNQPQHF. The CDR3 DNA reads as TGTGCCAGCAGTGACCGGGACAGGGGGCTTAGCAATCAGCCCCAGCATTTT.

This chain connects TRBV27 to TRBJ1-1; D possibly corresponds to TRBD1 (6 bases). The CDR3 spans 13 residues. The ends were cut back, 6 bases at V and 9 bases at J, with 17 bases in the middle. Germline-derived CDR1 and CDR2 are MNHEY and SMNVEV (reference sequence). CDR3: CASSFTMRGQAFF. DNA for the CDR3: TGTGCCAGCAGCTTTACTATGCGGGGGCAAGCTTTCTTT.

The J gene is TRBJ2-1, the V gene TRBV5-1, with 9 bases aligning to TRBD1. The CDR3 spans 15 residues. Trimming at V came to 0 bases and at J to 7 bases, leaving 5 bases not matched to a gene. The germline V gene encodes CDR1 SGHRS and CDR2 YFSETQ. The CDR3: CASSLVQGARNEQFF. The CDR3 region has the DNA TGCGCCAGCAGCTTGGTACAGGGGGCTAGGAATGAGCAGTTCTTC. The full variable domain, completed using reference TRBV5-1 and TRBJ2-1, is KAGVTQTPRYLIKTRGQQVTLSCSPISGHRSVSWYQQTPGQGLQFLFEYFSETQRNKGNFPGRFSGRQFSNSRSEMNVSTLELGDSALYLCASSLVQGARNEQFFGPGTRLTVL.

J is TRBJ2-3 and V is TRBV29-1; 13 bases are shared with TRBD2. CDR3 size: 16 residues. Trimming cost V 7 bases and J 0 bases; bases outside gene matches: 7. CDR1 and CDR2 (germline): SQVTM, ANQGSEA. This chain's CDR3 is CSGGLAGDLSTDTQYF. CDR3 bases: TGCAGCGGTGGACTAGCGGGGGACCTTAGCACAGATACGCAGTATTTT.

The V call is TRBV19, the J call TRBJ1-5, with TRBD1 as a possible D gene (5 bases). V lost 6 bases and J lost 1, with 13 bases in between. CDR1 and CDR2 (germline): LNHDA, SQIVND (reference sequence). CDR3 length: 15 amino acids. The CDR3 DNA sequence: TGTGCCAGTAGGACACCGGGACGCAGCAATCAGCCCCAGCATTTT. Translation: CASRTPGRSNQPQHF.

In DNA form, the CDR3 reads TGTGCCAGCAGCGAAACGACAGGGGTCGAGCAGTACTTC. This sequence encodes CASSETTGVEQYF. The J gene is TRBJ2-7, the V gene TRBV7-9; 8 nucleotides match TRBD1. Germline V lookup: CDR1 SEHNR, CDR2 FQNEAQ (reference sequence). V shed 5 bases and J 6 bases; nucleotides not matched to a gene: 6. CDR3 length equals 13 residues.

V usage is TRBV6-5 and J usage is TRBJ2-6; no clear D gene. Germline assignment: CDR1 MNHEY and CDR2 SVGAGI. The CDR3 loop spans 14 amino acids. V lost 7 bases to trimming and J lost 0 bases, with 7 bases between them. The CDR3 loop reads CASTSPSGANVLTF. Written as DNA, the CDR3 is TGTGCCAGCACAAGTCCCTCTGGGGCCAACGTCCTGACTTTC.

The chain carries TRBV27 and TRBJ1-2, with TRBD1 as a possible D gene (5 bases). CDR3 length: 17 residues. Germline-derived CDR1 and CDR2 are MNHEY and SMNVEV (reference sequence). V was trimmed by 3 bases and J by 4 bases, leaving 21 bases between them. The CDR3 DNA reads TGTGCCAGCAGTTTCCAGGATAACAGGTTCTGGCCCTATGGCTACACCTTC. It specifies CASSFQDNRFWPYGYTF.

The CDR3 reads CAIERAGGNEQFF. The CDR3, as DNA: TGTGCCATCGAGAGGGCAGGGGGTAATGAGCAGTTCTTC. This chain uses TRBV10-3 with TRBJ2-1, with 7 nucleotides matching TRBD1. The ends lost 8 bases at V and 7 bases at J; junction bases unmatched: 8. Germline values: CDR1 ENHRY, CDR2 SYGVKD. The CDR3 runs 13 residues.

The rearrangement links TRBV6-1 to TRBJ2-7; D is unresolved. The CDR3 is 13 amino acids. Germline assignment: CDR1 MNHNS and CDR2 SASEGT. V shed 3 bases and J shed 1 base, with 7 bases lying between them. The CDR3 protein is CASSEIGSYEQYF. The CDR3 nucleotides are TGTGCCAGCAGTGAGATCGGGTCCTACGAGCAGTACTTC.

The chain links TRBV27 to TRBJ1-5; TRBD1 agrees at 9 bases. CDR1 and CDR2 from the germline V gene are MNHEY and SMNVEV (reference sequence). V lost 5 bases to trimming and J lost 7 bases; unmatched junction nucleotides: 6. The CDR3 has 14 residues. DNA for the CDR3: TGTGCCAGCAGTGAGACAGGGGGTCGGCAGCCCCAGCATTTT. Encoded protein: CASSETGGRQPQHF.

The chain carries TRBV10-3 and TRBJ2-1, with D maybe TRBD1 (5 bases). The CDR3 is made up of 11 amino acids. The germline CDR1 and CDR2 sequences are ENHRY and SYGVKD. V lost 10 bases and J 10 bases, leaving 14 bases between the germline ends. CDR3 residues: CATAEAGEQFF. For the CDR3, the DNA is TGTGCCACCGCCGAGGCAGGGGAGCAGTTCTTC.